This entry features one TCR beta chain sequence. These data originate in a study of blood T cell repertoires in COVID-19. Study information: Spain, Italy and the United States supplied samples that represented acute and convalescent COVID-19. T cells, B-cell-depleted T cells, or PBMCs provided the cDNA or gDNA that served as material.

Data came from immunoSEQ multiplex PCR; TCRdb stores just in-frame clones and leaves some out. The sample carries roughly 42,000 clones, under 85% recorded once. What was sequenced was peripheral blood. The receptor was derived from a human donor in a cohort sampled during active COVID-19.

CDR3 DNA: TGCGCCAGCAGCTTGGCGGCTAGCGGGGGGAGTGTCGCAGATACGCAGTATTTT. Its protein product is CASSLAASGGSVADTQYF. The V gene is TRBV5-1, the J gene TRBJ2-3; 11 bases align to TRBD2. Trimming cost V 0 bases and J 4 bases; bases outside gene matches: 10. The CDR3 extends over 18 amino acids. CDR1 and CDR2 from the germline V gene are SGHRS and YFSETQ.